This TCR beta chain stems from a study of cytomegalovirus exposure and HLA in healthy donors. Study-level points and caveats: The study found most TCR sequences rare, yet found some public TCRs in many donors. Later analysis demonstrated an association between a missense DCLRE1C variant and TCR beta V- and J-gene trimming. In a later analysis, the majority of CMV-associated beta chains seemingly showed HLA restriction.

Each of the donors was a healthy bone marrow donor. It was with 60 Vbeta and 13 Jbeta primers that the PCR ran. Assay used: immunoSEQ multiplex PCR; TCRdb lists only in-frame clones, some missing. Here the sample spans fewer than 150,000 clones, 73% being singletons. The germline gives CDR1 LNHNV, CDR2 YYDKDF (reference sequence). The CDR3 length is 12 residues. Trimming took off 1 base at V and 3 bases at J, with 2 bases between the two ends. On this clone: What it binds is unknown.

The sample taken for sequencing was PBMCs. The receptor was derived from a human donor in good health. The V gene is TRBV15, the J gene TRBJ2-3; D ambiguous. The CDR3: CATSRATDTQYF. CDR3 sequence (DNA): TGTGCCACCAGCAGAGCTACAGATACGCAGTATTTT.